The 11 T cell receptor beta chains presented below share a single source sample, sequenced in a study of shared clonotypes between healthy human individuals. Only CD45RO-negative cells positively selected for CCR7 counted as naive CD8 cells, so terminally differentiated effector memory CD45RA+ cells were excluded. Repertoires were generated with immunoSEQ multiplex PCR, while TCRdb's copy carries only in-frame clones and drops some. This sample carries about 2,200,000 clones, more than 85% of them seen once, and the ten largest clones take about 1.8%. Material: naive CD8+ T cells from PBMCs. The source of these receptors is a man in his late teens or twenties in good health. Some clones in this sample may be carry-over from other donors' samples.

Note on this clone: Distinct nucleotide sequences in the sample also encode this CDR3. V usage is TRBV6-5 and J usage is TRBJ2-1; D unresolved. The germline CDR1 and CDR2 sequences are MNHEY and SVGAGI. V lost 0 bases to trimming and J lost 4 bases, with 7 bases between them. The CDR3 extends over 14 amino acids. In DNA form, the CDR3 reads TGTGCCAGCAGTTACTCCGGGCCATACAATGAGCAGTTCTTC. This translates into CASSYSGPYNEQFF.

This clone was counted only a few times. The genes are TRBV28 and TRBJ1-1, with D tentatively TRBD1 (6 bases). Germline V CDR1 and CDR2: MDHEN, SYDVKM. This CDR3 comprises 16 residues. V was clipped by 6 bases and J by 1 base, with 18 bases between them. DNA for the CDR3: TGTGCCAGCAGGCCTGGACTAGGGGGACGGAACACTGAAGCTTTCTTT. Translation: CASRPGLGGRNTEAFF.

The chain joins TRBV9 to TRBJ2-7; D not resolved. This CDR3 spans 12 amino acids. Trimming pared 7 bases from V and 4 bases from J, leaving 12 bases between. The germline V gene encodes CDR1 SGDLS and CDR2 YYNGEE. CDR3 protein: CASSPGQYEQYF. The CDR3 DNA follows: TGTGCCAGCTCCCCTGGCCAGTACGAGCAGTACTTC.

The CDR3 is CASSLWREGPAKNIQYF. CDR3 sequence (DNA): TGTGCCAGCAGCCTATGGCGGGAGGGCCCTGCCAAAAACATTCAGTACTTC. The chain combines TRBV7-9 with TRBJ2-4; 9 bases are a match to TRBD2. J gave up 1 base and V 5 bases, and 9 bases lay outside the gene matches. CDR3 length: 17 residues. Germline CDR1 and CDR2: SEHNR and FQNEAQ (reference sequence).

The chain joins TRBV27 to TRBJ2-2; no firm D call. V lost 4 bases, J lost 2 bases, and 14 bases lay in between. The CDR3 length is 16 residues. The germline V gene encodes CDR1 MNHEY and CDR2 SMNVEV (reference sequence). The CDR3 protein is CASSYNSDLNTGELFF. The CDR3 coding sequence is TGTGCCAGCAGTTACAACAGCGACCTAAACACCGGGGAGCTGTTTTTT.

This rearrangement joins TRBV7-9 to TRBJ2-7; D gene uncertain. This CDR3 spans 12 amino acids. The germline CDR1 and CDR2 sequences are SEHNR and FQNEAQ (reference sequence). Trimming removed 3 bases from V and 6 bases from J, with 9 bases in between. The CDR3 here is CASSFADLEQYF. CDR3 nucleotides: TGTGCCAGCAGCTTTGCGGATCTCGAGCAGTACTTC.

The rearrangement links TRBV14 to TRBJ2-7; TRBD1 matches at 7 bases. CDR3 length equals 16 residues. V shed 4 bases, J shed 3 bases, and the junction held 12 bases outside the gene matches. Germline V gene lookup returns CDR1 SGHDN and CDR2 FVKESK. CDR3 nucleotide sequence: TGTGCCAGCAGCCCTTATCTCCGGACAGGTATCTACGAGCAGTACTTC. Amino acid sequence: CASSPYLRTGIYEQYF. Full variable domain (outside the CDR3, taken from reference TRBV14 and TRBJ2-7): EAGVTQFPSHSVIEKGQTVTLRCDPISGHDNLYWYRRVMGKEIKFLLHFVKESKQDESGMPNNRFLAERTGGTYSTLKVQPAELEDSGVYFCASSPYLRTGIYEQYFGPGTRLTVT.

The chain combines TRBV5-5 with TRBJ2-7, with a tentative D call TRBD1 (5 bases). The V and J ends lost 4 bases and 6 bases respectively, with 20 bases between them. The CDR3 is made up of 15 amino acids. Germline V gene lookup returns CDR1 SGHKS and CDR2 YYEKEE (reference sequence). The CDR3 spells CASSRARQGVPEQYF. CDR3 nucleotide sequence: TGTGCCAGCAGCCGGGCTCGGCAGGGTGTCCCCGAGCAGTACTTC.

This clone was detected once. The V and J genes are TRBV2 and TRBJ2-1, with 8 bases identical to TRBD1. The CDR3 length is 15 residues. V trimming: 6 bases; J trimming: 4 bases; junction bases outside the gene matches: 8. Germline loops: CDR1 SNHLY, CDR2 FYNNEI. The CDR3 nucleotides are TGTGCCAGCAGAGATAGACAGGGGCAGTACAATGAGCAGTTCTTC. Translating gives CASRDRQGQYNEQFF.

The rearrangement uses TRBV27 and TRBJ2-7, with 9 bases that match TRBD2. V dropped 1 base and J dropped 1; count of bases not matched to a gene: 5. In germline, CDR1 is MNHEY, CDR2 SMNVEV (reference sequence). The CDR3 covers 16 residues. The CDR3 here is CASSLLASGVSYEQYF. The CDR3 region has the DNA TGTGCCAGCAGTTTATTAGCTAGCGGGGTATCCTACGAGCAGTACTTC.

The chain employs TRBV6-5 and TRBJ2-7; a weak D match, TRBD2 (5 bases). There are 15 residues in the CDR3. Trimming shortened V by 6 bases and J by 4 bases, and 19 bases separated the two germline ends. Germline V gene lookup returns CDR1 MNHEY and CDR2 SVGAGI. CDR3 sequence (DNA): TGTGCCAGCAGCCCCAACGGGGTGCCTGTATACGAGCAGTACTTC. As protein: CASSPNGVPVYEQYF.